The clone carrying this TCR beta chain was detected many times. Healthy Caucasians supplied all donations. Template switching added a universal primer site; cDNA carried unique molecular identifiers. TCRdb reprocessed the 5' RACE reads with MiXCR, giving one entry per CDR3 protein. The sample holds more than 600,000 distinct CDR3 sequences, roughly 20% seen once. This sample stems from a study of identical twins. V was pared by 5 bases and J by 3 bases, with 13 bases between. The length of the CDR3 is 14 residues. The same data also went into a second study, on T cells expressing NK-cell markers. Per that paper: In a handful of donors, dominant clonotypes made up about 25-60.1% of CD3+CD56-NKG2C+ cells. Questions lingered over whether expanded NKG2C+ T cell clones were HCMV-specific.

The specimen was PBMCs. This chain links TRBV12-3 or TRBV12-4 with TRBJ1-1, with D tentatively TRBD1 (6 bases). This clonotype originated in a woman aged 18-30 years in good health. CDR3 nucleotide sequence: TGTGCCAGCAGTCCTTTGGGGGCTTACACTGAAGCTTTCTTT. This sequence encodes CASSPLGAYTEAFF.